Each of the 26 T cell receptor beta chains below was sequenced from the same sample in a study of blood T cell repertoires in COVID-19. Measured with immunoSEQ multiplex PCR; TCRdb has only the in-frame clones, and not every one. The sample lists tens of thousands of clones, around 74% occurring once. Sequences were obtained from peripheral blood. The receptors derive from a woman of 80 years or more with active or convalescent COVID-19.

This clone appeared a few times. This rearrangement joins TRBV18 to TRBJ1-1, with D maybe TRBD1 (5 bases). CDR3 length equals 15 residues. Germline CDR1 KGHSH, CDR2 LQKENI. Deletions cut 3 bases from V and 5 bases from J, with 16 bases between. CDR3 region: CASSPTRQTPTEAFF. The CDR3 nucleotides read TGTGCCAGCTCACCCACAAGACAGACCCCGACTGAAGCTTTCTTT.

The rearrangement joins TRBV19 to TRBJ1-5; perhaps TRBD1 as D (6 bases). Per germline, CDR1 LNHDA and CDR2 SQIVND (reference sequence). The germline V and J ends were trimmed by 5 bases and 5 bases, with 16 bases remaining between them. The CDR3 consists of 15 residues. CDR3 in amino acids: CASSAGTGFYQPQHF. As DNA, the CDR3 is TGTGCCAGTAGTGCCGGAACAGGGTTTTATCAGCCCCAGCATTTT.

The table lists this clone with a few counts. This sequence joins TRBV6-5 and TRBJ1-5; no reliable D call. Trimming took 0 bases from V and 0 from J, leaving 6 bases between them. This CDR3 region has 15 residues. Germline V lookup: CDR1 MNHEY, CDR2 SVGAGI. The chain's CDR3 is CASSYSFGSNQPQHF. In nucleotides, the CDR3 is TGTGCCAGCAGTTACTCGTTCGGTAGCAATCAGCCCCAGCATTTT.

The rearrangement links TRBV10-1 to TRBJ2-1; 10 positions match TRBD1. The CDR3 runs 20 residues. Unmatched junction bases numbered 13, after V lost 2 bases and J lost 0 bases. Germline V gene sequence: CDR1 WNHNN, CDR2 SYGVQD (reference sequence). The CDR3 bases are TGCGCCAGCAGTGAGACGGACAGGGGGATTGTTGAGAGCTCCTACAATGAGCAGTTCTTC. It specifies CASSETDRGIVESSYNEQFF.

The chain has TRBV19 and TRBJ2-3; D is uncertain. V lost 1 base and J 1 base, leaving 6 bases between the germline ends. The CDR3 covers 14 residues. Germline CDR1 reads LNHDA; CDR2 reads SQIVND (reference sequence). Here the CDR3 reads CASSIGQGTDTQYF. CDR3 coding DNA: TGTGCCAGTAGTATAGGGCAGGGCACAGATACGCAGTATTTT.

The chain couples TRBV7-3 to TRBJ1-2; TRBD1 aligns across 7 bases. Losses at the gene ends were 5 bases for V and 1 base for J; bases not matched to a gene: 10. This CDR3 is 16 amino acids long. Germline CDR1 and CDR2: SGHTA and FQGTGA. DNA for the CDR3: TGTGCCAGCAGCCCCGAGGGGGCCAGCGGTAACTATGGCTACACCTTC. This sequence encodes CASSPEGASGNYGYTF.

The DNA for the CDR3 is TGCGCCAGCAGCATTCCTAGCGGCAGCACAGATACGCAGTATTTT. This translates into CASSIPSGSTDTQYF. The chain uses TRBV5-1 and TRBJ2-3; TRBD2 matches at 7 bases. The CDR3 is made up of 15 amino acids. With V trimmed by 4 bases and J by 0 bases, 5 bases remained unmatched. From germline, CDR1 is SGHRS and CDR2 YFSETQ.

The rearrangement joins TRBV5-1 to TRBJ1-2; D is unclear. Germline CDR1 SGHRS, CDR2 YFSETQ. V dropped 4 bases and J dropped 3 bases, with 10 bases sitting between them. The CDR3 has 13 residues. CDR3 nucleotides: TGCGCCAGCAGCAGGAGTCCGGACTATGGCTACACCTTC. Translated: CASSRSPDYGYTF.

The chain joins TRBV6-5 to TRBJ1-5, with 7 nucleotides matching TRBD1. The CDR3 has 14 residues. The germline V gene encodes CDR1 MNHEY and CDR2 SVGAGI. V lost 8 bases, J lost 3 bases, and 7 bases stayed unmatched. This CDR3 is CASGGDRVNQPQHF. CDR3 DNA sequence: TGTGCCAGCGGCGGTGACAGGGTCAATCAGCCCCAGCATTTT.

The chain combines TRBV18 with TRBJ1-2; D perhaps matches TRBD1 (5 bases). The CDR3 totals 14 residues. CDR1 is KGHSH, CDR2 LQKENI, per germline. Trimming shortened V by 5 bases and J by 2 bases, and 12 bases separated the two germline ends. CDR3 residues: CASSLLDTNYGYTF. The DNA for the CDR3 is TGTGCCAGCTCATTATTGGACACCAACTATGGCTACACCTTC.

The CDR3 reads CASSSRDRIYGYTF. The CDR3 DNA follows: TGTGCCAGCAGCTCTCGGGACAGGATCTATGGCTACACCTTC. This chain links TRBV5-4 with TRBJ1-2; TRBD1 matches at 8 bases. V shed 3 bases and J 4 bases; nucleotides not matched to a gene: 5. Germline V lookup: CDR1 SGHNT, CDR2 YYREEE (reference sequence). The CDR3 length is 14 residues.

The chain is built from TRBV3-1 (or the pseudogene TRBV3-2) and TRBJ1-1, with D possibly matching TRBD1 (6 bases). The CDR3 spans 17 residues. Germline values: CDR1 LGHDT, CDR2 YNNKEL (reference sequence). The ends were cut back, 4 bases at V and 0 bases at J, with 18 bases in the middle. CDR3 sequence reads: CASSLGGAYYLNTEAFF. Here the CDR3 DNA reads TGTGCCAGCAGCCTAGGGGGAGCTTATTATCTGAACACTGAAGCTTTCTTT.

This clone was recorded only once. This chain links TRBV29-1 with TRBJ2-7; 8 nucleotides line up with TRBD2. The germline V gene encodes CDR1 SQVTM and CDR2 ANQGSEA. The length of the CDR3 is 12 residues. After removal of 4 bases from V and 4 bases from J, the junction contained 3 bases not matched to a gene. The CDR3 DNA follows: TGCAGCGTTGCGGGGGGGGGTTACGAGCAGTACTTC. Its protein is CSVAGGGYEQYF.

V and J are TRBV19 and TRBJ1-2, with 9 positions matching TRBD1. This CDR3 comprises 14 residues. V lost 10 bases and J lost 3; bases outside the gene matches: 9. Germline V gives CDR1 LNHDA, CDR2 SQIVND (reference sequence). CDR3 region: CATSPGQGHYGYTF. Written as DNA, the CDR3 is TGTGCCACTTCCCCGGGACAGGGTCACTATGGCTACACCTTC.

V is TRBV2 and J is TRBJ1-5; 7 positions agree with TRBD1. Germline CDR1 and CDR2: SNHLY and FYNNEI. The CDR3 runs to 13 residues. V lost 8 bases to trimming and J lost 7 bases; unmatched junction nucleotides: 8. This CDR3 reads CASDREAGQPQHF. The CDR3 DNA reads TGTGCCAGCGACAGGGAAGCGGGCCAGCCCCAGCATTTT.

The genes are TRBV9 and TRBJ2-1, with TRBD2 matching 10 bases. J lost 4 bases, V lost 4 bases, and 5 bases had no gene match. This CDR3 has 15 amino acids. Germline V gives CDR1 SGDLS, CDR2 YYNGEE. The CDR3 reads CASSQTSGVYNEQFF. For the CDR3, the DNA is TGTGCCAGCAGCCAAACTAGCGGGGTTTACAATGAGCAGTTCTTC.

The chain employs TRBV29-1 and TRBJ2-1, with TRBD1 identical over 7 bases. V was clipped by 7 bases and J by 3 bases; unmatched bases: 6. This CDR3 spans 13 amino acids. The germline CDR1 and CDR2 sequences are SQVTM and ANQGSEA. The CDR3 loop is CSGQGDVYNEQFF. The CDR3 DNA follows: TGCAGCGGTCAGGGGGACGTCTACAATGAGCAGTTCTTC.

This rearrangement joins TRBV6-4 to TRBJ1-5; D gene unclear. The V gene lost 10 bases and the J gene lost 2 bases, with 9 bases spanning the gap. Germline CDR1 is MRHNA and CDR2 is SNTAGT. CDR3 length: 12 residues. CDR3 bases: TGTGCCACGTCTAGCGGCAATCAGCCCCAGCATTTT. Translation: CATSSGNQPQHF.

The chain carries TRBV7-7 and TRBJ2-2; 9 bases line up with TRBD1. Germline V gene data show CDR1 as SSHAT and CDR2 as FNYEAQ (reference sequence). The CDR3 contains 16 residues. Germline trimming cut 0 bases from V and 4 bases from J; bases unmatched to any gene: 3. The CDR3 region is CASSLAGTGITGELFF. The CDR3 bases are TGTGCCAGCAGCTTAGCGGGGACAGGGATCACCGGGGAGCTGTTTTTT. Complete variable domain (other parts from reference TRBV7-7 and TRBJ2-2): GAGVSQSPRYKVTKRGQDVTLRCDPISSHATLYWYQQALGQGPEFLTYFNYEAQPDKSGLPSDRFSAERPEGSISTLTIQRTEQRDSAMYRCASSLAGTGITGELFFGEGSRLTVL.

The chain couples TRBV6-6 to TRBJ1-5; 8 nucleotides match TRBD1. V was pared by 6 bases and J by 1 base, with 8 bases of the junction left unmatched. This CDR3 is built from 16 residues. Germline lookup yields CDR1 MNHNY and CDR2 SVGAGI (reference sequence). Here the CDR3 DNA reads TGTGCCAGCAGATCACCCCAGGGGGCGAGCAATCAGCCCCAGCATTTT. Encoded protein: CASRSPQGASNQPQHF.

This clone occurred once. V and J are TRBV6-2 or TRBV6-3 and TRBJ1-2, with TRBD1 as a possible D gene (6 bases). Looked up from germline, CDR1 is MNHEY and CDR2 is SVGEGT. The CDR3 consists of 15 residues. The germline V and J ends were trimmed by 1 base and 6 bases, with 15 bases remaining between them. This CDR3 reads CASSYFGGGPNGYTF. The CDR3 DNA reads TGTGCCAGCAGTTACTTCGGCGGGGGGCCAAATGGCTACACCTTC.

This chain links TRBV7-3 with TRBJ2-5; tentatively, D is TRBD1 (7 bases). Germline V CDR1 and CDR2: SGHTA, FQGTGA. V lost 6 bases, J lost 4 bases, and 18 bases lay in between. CDR3 size: 15 residues. In nucleotides, the CDR3 is TGTGCCAGCAGATTTAGGTACAGGGGAGGAGAGACCCAGTACTTC. Residues: CASRFRYRGGETQYF.

DNA of the CDR3: TGCGCCAGCAGCTACTTAACAGTCAACACTGAAGCTTTCTTT. Encoded protein: CASSYLTVNTEAFF. The V call is TRBV5-1, the J call TRBJ1-1; D unresolved. Germline CDR1 and CDR2: SGHRS and YFSETQ. The CDR3 extends over 14 amino acids. Trimming took off 3 bases at V and 2 bases at J, with 11 bases between the two ends.

A single count supports this clone. V usage is TRBV12-3 or TRBV12-4 and J usage is TRBJ1-2; D might be TRBD1 (5 bases). Trimming cost V 3 bases and J 6 bases, with 8 bases left between them. The CDR3 runs to 12 residues. In DNA form, the CDR3 reads TGTGCCAGCAGTTTGGAGGGGCATGGCTACACCTTC. Protein: CASSLEGHGYTF.

In its sample, this clone was seen once. The chain links TRBV5-4 to TRBJ1-1, with TRBD1 matching 10 bases. V trimming: 2 bases; J trimming: 4 bases; junction bases outside the gene matches: 8. CDR3 length: 16 residues. CDR1 is SGHNT, CDR2 YYREEE, per germline (reference sequence). The CDR3 region is CASSFGDRGVGTEAFF. As DNA, the CDR3 is TGTGCCAGCAGCTTCGGGGACAGGGGAGTCGGCACTGAAGCTTTCTTT.

The CDR3 spells CASSTGQLYQPQHF. CDR3 coding DNA: TGTGCCAGTAGTACGGGACAGCTGTATCAGCCCCAGCATTTT. This chain joins TRBV19 and TRBJ1-5, with 7 bases matching TRBD1. Per germline, CDR1 LNHDA and CDR2 SQIVND (reference sequence). The CDR3 runs 14 residues. J lost 5 bases, V lost 4 bases, and 5 bases had no gene match.